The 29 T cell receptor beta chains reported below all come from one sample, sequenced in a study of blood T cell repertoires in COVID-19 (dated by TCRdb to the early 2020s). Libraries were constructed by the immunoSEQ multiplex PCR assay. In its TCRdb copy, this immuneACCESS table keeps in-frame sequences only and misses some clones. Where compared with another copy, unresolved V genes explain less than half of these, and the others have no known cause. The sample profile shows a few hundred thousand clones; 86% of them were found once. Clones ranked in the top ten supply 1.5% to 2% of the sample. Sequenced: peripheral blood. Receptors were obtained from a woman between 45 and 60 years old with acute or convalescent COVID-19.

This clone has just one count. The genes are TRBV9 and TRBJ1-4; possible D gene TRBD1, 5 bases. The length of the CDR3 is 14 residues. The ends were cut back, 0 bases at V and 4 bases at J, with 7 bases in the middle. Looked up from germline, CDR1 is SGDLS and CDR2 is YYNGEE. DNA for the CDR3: TGTGCCAGCAGCGTAGGACAGATTAATGAAAAACTGTTTTTT. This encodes CASSVGQINEKLFF.

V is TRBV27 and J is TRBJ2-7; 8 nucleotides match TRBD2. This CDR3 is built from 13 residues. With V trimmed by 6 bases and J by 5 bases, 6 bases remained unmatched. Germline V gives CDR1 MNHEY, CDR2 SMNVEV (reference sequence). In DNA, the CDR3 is TGTGCCAGCAGACTAAGCGGGAGCAACGAGCAGTACTTC. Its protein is CASRLSGSNEQYF.

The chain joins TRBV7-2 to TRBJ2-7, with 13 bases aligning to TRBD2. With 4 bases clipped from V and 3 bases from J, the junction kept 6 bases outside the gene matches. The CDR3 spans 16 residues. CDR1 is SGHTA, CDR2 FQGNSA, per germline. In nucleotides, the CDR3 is TGTGCCAGCAGCTCAGGACTAGCGGGAGTGATCTACGAGCAGTACTTC. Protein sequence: CASSSGLAGVIYEQYF.

CDR3 DNA: TGCGCCAGCAGTGAGTCCGGCAGGGAAGGTTGTCAGCCCCAGCATTTT. It specifies CASSESGREGCQPQHF. This rearrangement joins TRBV10-1 to TRBJ1-5; TRBD1 is a possible D gene (5 bases). The length of the CDR3 is 16 residues. Germline V gene sequence: CDR1 WNHNN, CDR2 SYGVQD (reference sequence). Deletions cut 0 bases from V and 6 bases from J, with 15 bases between.

The CDR3 region has the DNA TGTGCCAGCAAGGACGAGGGCCTAAACTATGGCTACACCTTC. The encoded protein is CASKDEGLNYGYTF. The chain joins TRBV6-5 to TRBJ1-2; D is uncertain. This CDR3 is built from 14 residues. Trimming stripped 7 bases from V and 2 bases from J, with 14 bases between. The germline V gene encodes CDR1 MNHEY and CDR2 SVGAGI.

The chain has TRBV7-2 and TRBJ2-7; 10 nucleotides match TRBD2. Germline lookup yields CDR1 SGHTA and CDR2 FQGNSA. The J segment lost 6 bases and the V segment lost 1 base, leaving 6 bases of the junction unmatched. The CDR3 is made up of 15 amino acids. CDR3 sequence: CASSLGASGSLEQYF. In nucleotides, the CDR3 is TGTGCCAGCAGCTTAGGGGCTAGCGGGAGCCTCGAGCAGTACTTC.

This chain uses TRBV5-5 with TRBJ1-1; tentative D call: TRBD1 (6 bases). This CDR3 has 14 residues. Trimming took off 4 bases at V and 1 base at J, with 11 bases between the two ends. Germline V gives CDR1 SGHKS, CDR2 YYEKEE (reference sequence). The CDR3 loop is CASSTGQRNTEAFF. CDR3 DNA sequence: TGTGCCAGCAGCACAGGACAGAGGAACACTGAAGCTTTCTTT.

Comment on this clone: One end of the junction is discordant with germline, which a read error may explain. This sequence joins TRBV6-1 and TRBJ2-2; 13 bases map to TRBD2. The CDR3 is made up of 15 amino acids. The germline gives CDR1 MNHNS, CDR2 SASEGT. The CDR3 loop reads CASREGTSGVGELFF. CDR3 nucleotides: TGTGCCAGCAGAGAAGGGACTAGCGGGGTCGGGGAGCTGTTTTTT.

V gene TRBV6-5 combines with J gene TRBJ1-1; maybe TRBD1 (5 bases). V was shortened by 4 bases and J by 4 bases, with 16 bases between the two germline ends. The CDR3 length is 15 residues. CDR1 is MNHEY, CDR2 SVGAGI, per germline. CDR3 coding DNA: TGTGCCAGCAGTTGGTCGACAGCCCGGAGCACTGAAGCTTTCTTT. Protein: CASSWSTARSTEAFF.

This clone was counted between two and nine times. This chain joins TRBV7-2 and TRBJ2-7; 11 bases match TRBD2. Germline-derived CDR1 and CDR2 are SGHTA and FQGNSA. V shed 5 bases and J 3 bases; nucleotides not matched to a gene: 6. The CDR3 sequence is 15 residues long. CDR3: CASSPSSGRFYEQYF. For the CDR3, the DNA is TGTGCCAGCAGCCCCTCTAGCGGGAGGTTCTACGAGCAGTACTTC. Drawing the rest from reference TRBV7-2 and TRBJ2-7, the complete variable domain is GAGVSQSPSNKVTEKGKDVELRCDPISGHTALYWYRQSLGQGLEFLIYFQGNSAPDKSGLPSDRFSAERTGGSVSTLTIQRTQQEDSAVYLCASSPSSGRFYEQYFGPGTRLTVT.

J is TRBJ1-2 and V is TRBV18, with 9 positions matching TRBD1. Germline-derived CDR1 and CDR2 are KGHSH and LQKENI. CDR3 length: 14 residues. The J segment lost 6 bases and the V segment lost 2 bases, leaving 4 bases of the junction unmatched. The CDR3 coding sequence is TGTGCCAGCTCACCATCGGGACAGGGCGATGGCTACACCTTC. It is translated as CASSPSGQGDGYTF.

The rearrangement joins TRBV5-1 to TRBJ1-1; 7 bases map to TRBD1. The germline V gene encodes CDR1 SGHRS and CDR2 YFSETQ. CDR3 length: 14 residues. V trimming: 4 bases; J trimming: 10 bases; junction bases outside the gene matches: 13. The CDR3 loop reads CASSGRRQGLVAFF. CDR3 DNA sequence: TGCGCCAGCAGCGGAAGACGACAGGGCTTGGTAGCTTTCTTT.

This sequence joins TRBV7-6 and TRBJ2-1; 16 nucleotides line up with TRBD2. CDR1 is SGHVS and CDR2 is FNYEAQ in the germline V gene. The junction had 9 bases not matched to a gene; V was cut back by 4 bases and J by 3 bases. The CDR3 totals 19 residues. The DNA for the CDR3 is TGTGCCAGCAGCTCGACCGGGACTAGCGGGAGGGGAATCTACAATGAGCAGTTCTTC. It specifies CASSSTGTSGRGIYNEQFF.

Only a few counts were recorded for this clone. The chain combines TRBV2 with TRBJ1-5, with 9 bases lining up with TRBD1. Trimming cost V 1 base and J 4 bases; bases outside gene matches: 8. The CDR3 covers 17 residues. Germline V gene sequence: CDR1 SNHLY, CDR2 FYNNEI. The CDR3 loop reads CASSEETGTGSNQPQHF. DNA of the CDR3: TGTGCCAGCAGTGAAGAAACCGGGACAGGGAGTAATCAGCCCCAGCATTTT.

The CDR3 loop is CSASSAGEGPDTQYF. The DNA of the CDR3 is TGCAGTGCTAGTTCTGCGGGAGAAGGGCCAGATACGCAGTATTTT. The genes are TRBV20-1 and TRBJ2-3; the match to TRBD2 covers 7 bases. Germline V gene sequence: CDR1 DFQATT, CDR2 SNEGSKA (reference sequence). The CDR3 extends over 15 amino acids. V lost 3 bases and J lost 4; bases outside the gene matches: 10.

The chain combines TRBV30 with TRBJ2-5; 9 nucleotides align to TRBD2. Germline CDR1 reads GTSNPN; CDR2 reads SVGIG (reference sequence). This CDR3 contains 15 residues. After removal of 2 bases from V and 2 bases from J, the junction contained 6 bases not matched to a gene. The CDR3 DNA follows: TGTGCCTGGAGTTTAGCGGGAGCTTCACAAGAGACCCAGTACTTC. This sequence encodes CAWSLAGASQETQYF. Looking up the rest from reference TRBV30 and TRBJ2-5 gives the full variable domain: SQTIHQWPATLVQPVGSPLSLECTVEGTSNPNLYWYRQAAGRGLQLLFYSVGIGQISSEVPQNLSASRPQDRQFILSSKKLLLSDSGFYLCAWSLAGASQETQYFGPGTRLLVL.

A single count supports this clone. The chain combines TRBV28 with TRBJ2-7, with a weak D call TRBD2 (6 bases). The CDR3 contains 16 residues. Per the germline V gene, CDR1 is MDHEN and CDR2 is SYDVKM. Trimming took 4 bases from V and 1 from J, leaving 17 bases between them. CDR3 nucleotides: TGTGCCAGCAGTTCTCCCTCCGGGAGATTTTCCTACGAGCAGTACTTC. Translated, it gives CASSSPSGRFSYEQYF.

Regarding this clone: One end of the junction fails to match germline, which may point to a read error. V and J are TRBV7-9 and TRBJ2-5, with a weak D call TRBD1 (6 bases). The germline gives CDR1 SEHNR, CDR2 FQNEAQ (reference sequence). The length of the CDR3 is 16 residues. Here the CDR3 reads CASSLDHRAPQETQYF. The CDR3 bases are TGTGCCAGCAGTTTAGACCACAGGGCCCCCCAAGAGACCCAGTACTTC.

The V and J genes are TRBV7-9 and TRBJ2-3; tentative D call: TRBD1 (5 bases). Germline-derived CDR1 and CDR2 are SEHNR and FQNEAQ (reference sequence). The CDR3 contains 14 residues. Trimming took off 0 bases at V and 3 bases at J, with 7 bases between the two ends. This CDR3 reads CASSLAGLTDTQYF. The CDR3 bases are TGTGCCAGCAGCTTAGCGGGGCTGACAGATACGCAGTATTTT.

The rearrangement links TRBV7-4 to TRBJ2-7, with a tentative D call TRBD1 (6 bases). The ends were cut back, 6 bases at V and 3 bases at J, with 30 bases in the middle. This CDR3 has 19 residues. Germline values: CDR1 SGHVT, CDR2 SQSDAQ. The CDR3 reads CASRRPDRPPYSKIYEQYF. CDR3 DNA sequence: TGTGCCAGCAGAAGACCCGACAGGCCACCTTATTCAAAGATCTACGAGCAGTACTTC.

The chain's CDR3 is CASSGGSSYNSPLHF. The CDR3 nucleotides are TGTGCCAGCAGCGGTGGGAGCTCCTATAATTCACCCCTCCACTTT. The gene calls are TRBV9 and TRBJ1-6; no clear D gene. The V end lost 3 bases, the J end lost 0 bases, and 7 bases lay between the germline ends. Germline CDR1 is SGDLS and CDR2 is YYNGEE. The CDR3 runs 15 residues.

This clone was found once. CDR3 bases: TGTGCCAGCAGTGCAACCGGGACAGGGGGCGGAAATCAGCCCCAGCATTTT. Encoded protein: CASSATGTGGGNQPQHF. The V gene is TRBV28, the J gene TRBJ1-5, with 12 bases matching TRBD1. Germline-derived CDR1 and CDR2 are MDHEN and SYDVKM. This CDR3 contains 17 residues. Trimming cost V 5 bases and J 4 bases; bases outside gene matches: 9. Full variable domain (remainder filled in from reference TRBV28 and TRBJ1-5): DVKVTQSSRYLVKRTGEKVFLECVQDMDHENMFWYRQDPGLGLRLIYFSYDVKMKEKGDIPEGYSVSREKKERFSLILESASTNQTSMYLCASSATGTGGGNQPQHFGDGTRLSIL.

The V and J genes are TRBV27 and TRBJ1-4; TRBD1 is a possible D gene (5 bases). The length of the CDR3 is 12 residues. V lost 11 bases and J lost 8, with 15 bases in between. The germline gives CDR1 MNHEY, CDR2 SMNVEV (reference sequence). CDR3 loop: CAAGQGGEKLFF. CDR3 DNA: TGTGCCGCGGGGCAGGGAGGGGAAAAACTGTTTTTT.

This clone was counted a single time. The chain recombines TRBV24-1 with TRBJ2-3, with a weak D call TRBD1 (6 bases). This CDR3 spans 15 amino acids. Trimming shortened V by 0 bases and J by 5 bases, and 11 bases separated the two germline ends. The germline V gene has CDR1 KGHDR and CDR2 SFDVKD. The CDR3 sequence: CATSDLRQGIDTQYF. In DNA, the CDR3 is TGTGCCACCAGTGATTTGAGGCAGGGGATAGATACGCAGTATTTT.

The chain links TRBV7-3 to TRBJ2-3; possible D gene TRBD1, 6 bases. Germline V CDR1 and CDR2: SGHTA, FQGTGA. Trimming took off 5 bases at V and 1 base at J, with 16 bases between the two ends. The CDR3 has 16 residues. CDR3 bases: TGTGCCAGCAGCCCTACAGGGAACCGCGGCACAGATACGCAGTATTTT. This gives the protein CASSPTGNRGTDTQYF.

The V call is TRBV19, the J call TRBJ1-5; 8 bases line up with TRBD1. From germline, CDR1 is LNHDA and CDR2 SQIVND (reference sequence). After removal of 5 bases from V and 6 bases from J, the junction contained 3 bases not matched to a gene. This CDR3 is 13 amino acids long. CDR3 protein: CASSQGAGQPQHF. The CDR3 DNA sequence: TGTGCCAGTAGTCAGGGGGCGGGTCAGCCCCAGCATTTT.

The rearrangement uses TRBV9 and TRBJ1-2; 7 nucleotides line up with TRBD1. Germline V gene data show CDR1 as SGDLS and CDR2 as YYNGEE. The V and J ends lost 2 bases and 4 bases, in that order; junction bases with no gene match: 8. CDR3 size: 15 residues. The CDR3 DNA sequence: TGTGCCAGCAGCGTGGCCCCGACAGGGATCTATGGCTACACCTTC. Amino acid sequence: CASSVAPTGIYGYTF. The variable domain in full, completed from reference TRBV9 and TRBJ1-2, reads DSGVTQTPKHLITATGQRVTLRCSPRSGDLSVYWYQQSLDQGLQFLIQYYNGEERAKGNILERFSAQQFPDLHSELNLSSLELGDSALYFCASSVAPTGIYGYTFGSGTRLTVV.

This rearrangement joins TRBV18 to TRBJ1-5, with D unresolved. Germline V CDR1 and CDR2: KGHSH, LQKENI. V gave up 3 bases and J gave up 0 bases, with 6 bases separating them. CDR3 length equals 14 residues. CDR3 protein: CASSPARSNQPQHF. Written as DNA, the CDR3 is TGTGCCAGCTCACCGGCCCGTAGCAATCAGCCCCAGCATTTT.

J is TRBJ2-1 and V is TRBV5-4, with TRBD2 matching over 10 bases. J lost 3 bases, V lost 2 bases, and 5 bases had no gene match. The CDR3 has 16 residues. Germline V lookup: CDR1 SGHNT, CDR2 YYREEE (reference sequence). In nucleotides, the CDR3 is TGTGCCAGCAGCTTAACCGGGACTAGCGACTACAATGAGCAGTTCTTC. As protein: CASSLTGTSDYNEQFF.